This is a list of T cell receptor beta chains from one sample in a study of cytomegalovirus exposure and HLA in healthy donors. Assay used: immunoSEQ multiplex PCR; TCRdb lists only in-frame clones, some missing. This table has under 100,000 clones, roughly three quarters appearing once. Sequencing used PBMCs. These TCRs come from a middle-aged man in good health and CMV-seronegative. Both conserved end residues are part of each CDR3. D genes are given only for firm matches. Rows may omit the clone size; those that give it use once, few, many or a size class.

D gene | clone size | J gene | V gene | CDR3 DNA | CDR3 protein
TRBD1 | - | TRBJ2-5 | TRBV5-6 | TGTGCCAGCAGCCTGGACAGGGGGTTTTCGACCCAGTACTTC | CASSLDRGFSTQYF
TRBD1 | - | TRBJ2-1 | TRBV7-9 | TGTGCCAGCAGCTTACCCGGACAGGGCTCCTACAATGAGCAGTTCTTC | CASSLPGQGSYNEQFF
TRBD2 | - | TRBJ2-3 | TRBV7-8 | TGTGCCAGCAGCTTACTAGCGGGGTCTAGCACAGATACGCAGTATTTT | CASSLLAGSSTDTQYF
- | few | TRBJ2-1 | TRBV4-3 | TGCGCCAGCAGCCAAAAAACAGGGTCCATCTACAATGAGCAGTTCTTC | CASSQKTGSIYNEQFF
- | - | TRBJ1-3 | TRBV7-2 | TGTGCCAGCAGCTTAAACAGTGTCGAATCTGGAAACACCATATATTTT | CASSLNSVESGNTIYF
TRBD1 | - | TRBJ1-6 | TRBV25-1 | TGTGCCAGCAGCCCCGGGACAGTACTTAATTCACCCCTCCACTTT | CASSPGTVLNSPLHF
TRBD1 | - | TRBJ1-2 | TRBV7-2 | TGTGCCAGCAGTTGGGACAGGATCTATGGCTACACCTTC | CASSWDRIYGYTF
TRBD1 | few | TRBJ1-6 | TRBV4-3 | TGCGCCAGCAGCCAGGACAGGGTTAATTCACCCCTCCACTTT | CASSQDRVNSPLHF
- | few | TRBJ1-2 | TRBV6-5 | TGTGCCAGCAGTTACGAGGCAGGGCATGGCTACACCTTC | CASSYEAGHGYTF
- | - | TRBJ1-2 | TRBV27 | TGTGCCAGCAGTTTATCGAACAGGGTCCAGGGGTTGAAGTATGGCTACACCTTC | CASSLSNRVQGLKYGYTF
TRBD1 | - | TRBJ2-2 | TRBV15 | TGTGCCACCAGCAGAGGGACAGGGACGAACGGGGAGCTGTTTTTT | CATSRGTGTNGELFF
- | few | TRBJ1-6 | TRBV6-5 | TGTGCCAGCAGGGCAGGGAATTCACCCCTCCACTTT | CASRAGNSPLHF
- | - | TRBJ2-7 | TRBV7-2 | TGTGCCAGCAGCCAACAAACGGGACAACCCTACGAGCAGTACTTC | CASSQQTGQPYEQYF
TRBD1 | - | TRBJ1-3 | TRBV6-6 | TGTGCCAGCAGATTTGGGACAGGGGCTGGAAACACCATATATTTT | CASRFGTGAGNTIYF
- | once | TRBJ2-2 | TRBV30 | TGTGCCTGGATTGTTACAGGAGCCTCGAACACCGGGGAGCTGTTTTTT | CAWIVTGASNTGELFF
- | once | TRBJ1-1 | TRBV5-1 | TGCGCCAGCAGCTTGATACTCACTGAAGCTTTCTTT | CASSLILTEAFF
TRBD1 | once | TRBJ2-5 | TRBV4-3 | TGCGCCAGCAGCTTACAGGGGGCGGAGACCCAGTACTTC | CASSLQGAETQYF
TRBD1 | once | TRBJ1-5 | TRBV4-3 | TGCGCCAGCAGCCAAGATTGGGCGTGGTCAGGGGGCCGTCAGCCCCAGCATTTT | CASSQDWAWSGGRQPQHF
TRBD2 | - | TRBJ2-2 | TRBV7-9 | TGTGCCAGCAGCTTTGGGACTAGCGGGGGGCCTGGAAACACCGGGGAGCTGTTTTTT | CASSFGTSGGPGNTGELFF
TRBD2 | - | TRBJ2-1 | TRBV13 | TGTGCCAGCAGCCCCGGAGCGGGGGGGAGAGATGATGGTGAGCAGTTCTTC | CASSPGAGGRDDGEQFF
TRBD1 | - | TRBJ1-1 | TRBV4-3 | TGCGCCAGCAGTCTTACTACAGGGGTGAACACTGAAGCTTTCTTT | CASSLTTGVNTEAFF
- | few | TRBJ2-5 | TRBV6-5 | TGTGCCAGCAGATACACAGCTCAAGAGACCCAGTACTTC | CASRYTAQETQYF
TRBD2 | once | TRBJ2-1 | TRBV14 | TGTGCCAGCAGCCAATTTTGGACTAGCGGTAATGAGCAGTTCTTC | CASSQFWTSGNEQFF
- | - | TRBJ2-1 | TRBV15 | TGTGCCACCAGCAGAGTCCTAAGCTCCTACAATGAGCAGTTCTTC | CATSRVLSSYNEQFF
TRBD2 | - | TRBJ2-1 | TRBV2 | TGTGCCAGCAGTGAAGTCCTAGCGGGCTCCTACAATGAGCAGTTCTTC | CASSEVLAGSYNEQFF
- | once | TRBJ1-4 | TRBV4-1 | TGCGCCAGCAGCCAAGTTGTTCCGATCAGGGTTGAAGAAGAAAAACTGTTTTTT | CASSQVVPIRVEEEKLFF
- | - | TRBJ2-2 | TRBV5-1 | TGCGCCAGCAGCCCGAAGGCGGTCCCCGGGGAGCTGTTTTTT | CASSPKAVPGELFF
- | - | TRBJ2-7 | TRBV7-2 | TGTGCCAGCAGCTTCACCCTCCACATGATAACCCGAAGTCACGAGCAGTACTTC | CASSFTLHMITRSHEQYF
TRBD1 | - | TRBJ2-7 | TRBV4-1 | TGCGCCAGCAGTTTTGGACAGGGGGCCCTCGAGCAGTACTTC | CASSFGQGALEQYF
- | - | TRBJ1-1 | TRBV7-2 | TGTGCCAGCAGCTTCAAGGGGGGGGGACTTACTGAAGCTTTCTTT | CASSFKGGGLTEAFF
TRBD1 | once | TRBJ1-2 | TRBV27 | TGTGCCAGCAGTGCACAGGGGGCGCGGGGCTACACCTTC | CASSAQGARGYTF
TRBD1 | - | TRBJ2-7 | TRBV4-1 | TGCGCCAGCAGCATTTTTGTCCCGACAGGGGATTATTCCTACGAGCAGTACTTC | CASSIFVPTGDYSYEQYF
- | - | TRBJ1-3 | TRBV7-9 | TGTGCCAGCAGCTTACAGGTCCTCTCTGGAAACACCATATATTTT | CASSLQVLSGNTIYF
TRBD2 | few | TRBJ2-1 | TRBV4-3 | TGCGCCAGCAGCCAAGAGAGCGGGGGGAGCTACAATGAGCAGTTCTTC | CASSQESGGSYNEQFF
TRBD1 | few | TRBJ1-1 | TRBV10-3 | TGTGCCATTGGCCCGGGACAGTGTGAAGCTTTCTTT | CAIGPGQCEAFF
- | - | TRBJ1-6 | TRBV9 | TGTGCCAGCAGCGTCGGGGGGCCGACTTCACCCCTCCACTTT | CASSVGGPTSPLHF
TRBD1 | - | TRBJ1-2 | TRBV7-8 | TGTGCCAGCAGCCCGAGGACAGGGGAACGGGGCTACACCTTC | CASSPRTGERGYTF
TRBD2 | - | TRBJ2-1 | TRBV4-3 | TGCGCCAGCAGCGCTGGACTAGCGGGGGGCGGGGAGCAGTTCTTC | CASSAGLAGGGEQFF
TRBD1 | few | TRBJ1-3 | TRBV5-4 | TGTGCCAGCAGCCGGGACAGTGGAAACACCATATATTTT | CASSRDSGNTIYF
- | - | TRBJ2-5 | TRBV7-8 | TGTGCCAGCAGCTTCATGATGGCACAAGAGACCCAGTACTTC | CASSFMMAQETQYF
- | - | TRBJ2-7 | TRBV5-1 | TGCGCCAGCAGCTTGAACAGGGAGCGCGAGCAGTACTTC | CASSLNREREQYF
TRBD1 | - | TRBJ1-5 | TRBV19 | TGTGCCAGTAGCCGGGACAGCACTTATCAGCCCCAGCATTTT | CASSRDSTYQPQHF
TRBD1 | - | TRBJ2-7 | TRBV7-9 | TGTGCCAGCAGCTTAGAACAGGGGGCCTACGAGCAGTACTTC | CASSLEQGAYEQYF
TRBD1 | - | TRBJ2-1 | TRBV6-1 | TGTGCCAGCAGTGAAAGCTCCGGGACAGGGGGCAATGAGCAGTTCTTC | CASSESSGTGGNEQFF
TRBD1 | - | TRBJ1-4 | TRBV5-1 | TGCGCCAGCAGCGGGGGGACAGGTCAGAATGAAAAACTGTTTTTT | CASSGGTGQNEKLFF
- | - | TRBJ2-7 | TRBV12-5 | TGTGCTAGTGGTCCCTGGACACAGACCTACGAGCAGTACTTC | CASGPWTQTYEQYF
- | - | TRBJ2-2 | TRBV2 | TGTGCCAGTTTACTACTCGGAACCGGGGAGCTGTTTTTT | CASLLLGTGELFF
TRBD1 | - | TRBJ2-7 | TRBV7-3 | TGTGCCAGCAGCGACCAGGGGGCGGGCGAGCAGTACTTC | CASSDQGAGEQYF
TRBD1 | - | TRBJ2-2 | TRBV29-1 | TGCAGCGCTTCACAGGGGAGCGGTGGGACCGGGGAGCTGTTTTTT | CSASQGSGGTGELFF
TRBD1 | - | TRBJ1-5 | TRBV19 | TGTGCCAGTAGTACAACAGGGGGCAACCAGCCCCAGCATTTT | CASSTTGGNQPQHF